Described below is a single T cell receptor (beta chain) sequence and its context. This record belongs to a study of T cell responses to AZD1222 COVID-19 vaccine. Using immunoSEQ multiplex PCR, the repertoire was profiled, and TCRdb retains in-frame clones only, with some absent. The sample has 150,000 to 200,000 clones; over 90% are singletons. This CDR3 has 13 residues. Trimming removed 6 bases at V and 4 bases at J, with 11 bases between. Germline assignment: CDR1 MDHEN and CDR2 SYDVKM. Sequences were derived from peripheral blood, sampled on day 0 of AZD1222 vaccination. The sequence was obtained from an adult in good health. V and J are TRBV28 and TRBJ2-3; no definite D call. CDR3 sequence (DNA): TGTGCCAGCAGGTCAGGATCCCCAGATACGCAGTATTTT. Protein: CASRSGSPDTQYF.